Included here is one TCR beta chain sequence, with context. The sample originates from a study of blood T cell repertoires in COVID-19. Method: immunoSEQ multiplex PCR; TCRdb's copy keeps in-frame clones and lacks some. There are about 300,000 clones in the sample; around 85% occur only once, and approximately 1.9% lies in the top ten. The CDR3 totals 15 residues. Germline lookup yields CDR1 MNHEY and CDR2 SMNVEV (reference sequence). Trimming pared 6 bases from V and 0 bases from J, leaving 11 bases between. The TCR comes from a woman aged 25 to 39 who had been exposed to COVID-19. The sample comprised PBMCs or T cells enriched from blood (not recorded which). The chain joins TRBV27 to TRBJ1-4, with a tentative D call TRBD1 (5 bases). The CDR3 DNA is TGTGCCAGCAGAATGACAGTTGCAACTAATGAAAAACTGTTTTTT. As protein: CASRMTVATNEKLFF. The variable domain in full, completed from reference TRBV27 and TRBJ1-4, reads EAQVTQNPRYLITVTGKKLTVTCSQNMNHEYMSWYRQDPGLGLRQIYYSMNVEVTDKGDVPEGYKVSRKEKRNFPLILESPSPNQTSLYFCASRMTVATNEKLFFGSGTQLSVL.